The T cell receptor beta chain described here comes from a study of regulatory T cells in long-lasting Graves disease. Time point indicated: persistent/refractory GD, antithyroid drugs over 5 years with positive TRAb. PBMC RNA served as the TCR library source. Building the TCR beta libraries relied on iRepertoire HTBI primers, and CDR3 regions underwent Arm-PCR. TCRdb used MiXCR to reprocess the multiplex PCR reads, holding one entry per CDR3 protein. The sample carries over 450,000 distinct CDR3 sequences, under 25% recorded once. Sequencing was performed on peripheral blood mononuclear cells (PBMCs), taken when the disease was refractory, from a patient treated with antithyroid drugs. The sequence came from a female donor with Graves disease.

CDR3 DNA: TGCAGCGTTTCCAGGGGCTCTGGAAACACCATATATTTT. It encodes CSVSRGSGNTIYF. This rearrangement joins TRBV29-1 to TRBJ1-3, with TRBD1 as a possible D gene (6 bases). V was clipped by 5 bases and J by 0 bases, with 8 bases between them. Per germline, CDR1 SQVTM and CDR2 ANQGSEA. This CDR3 is 13 amino acids long.